The next 18 T cell receptor beta chains were all read from a single sample in a study of blood T cells in healthy people across ages. Primed by a sample-barcoded 5' primer and a J-beta primer mix, a second PCR proceeded for 7 to 11 cycles. TCRdb recomputed calls from the 5' RACE reads with MiXCR, one row per CDR3 protein. The profile shows hundreds of thousands of distinct CDR3 sequences, around 25% of them singletons. These data were likewise used in another study, on T cells of mothers and their children.

The sequencing input was blood. The receptors shown here come from a boy younger than 18 in good health.

The gene calls are TRBV4-1 and TRBJ2-5; 9 bases fit TRBD2. CDR1 MGHRA and CDR2 YSYEKL come from the germline V gene. Germline trimming cut 4 bases from V and 5 bases from J; bases unmatched to any gene: 11. This CDR3 is 16 amino acids long. In DNA form, the CDR3 reads TGCGCCAGCAGCCCGCCGGGTAGCGGGAGCAGGGAGACCCAGTACTTC. This encodes CASSPPGSGSRETQYF.

This clonotype was recorded a few times. This sequence joins TRBV20-1 and TRBJ2-7, with D perhaps TRBD2 (6 bases). With 6 bases removed from V and 2 bases from J, the gap between germline ends came to 20 bases. Germline CDR1 DFQATT, CDR2 SNEGSKA (reference sequence). This CDR3 has 15 residues. CDR3 residues: CSATAPAAGTYEQYF. CDR3 DNA sequence: TGCAGTGCCACGGCACCTGCCGCGGGGACCTACGAGCAGTACTTC.

This clonotype has more than one count but fewer than ten. This chain uses TRBV27 with TRBJ2-7; D ambiguous. CDR3 length: 11 residues. CDR1 MNHEY and CDR2 SMNVEV come from the germline V gene (reference sequence). V dropped 3 bases and J dropped 8 bases, with 8 bases sitting between them. The CDR3 sequence: CASSFPKQQYF. CDR3 in DNA: TGTGCCAGCAGTTTCCCAAAACAGCAGTACTTC.

A few counts support this clonotype. This chain uses TRBV20-1 with TRBJ2-3; D possibly matches TRBD1 or TRBD2 (5 bases each). CDR3 length equals 13 residues. Germline V lookup: CDR1 DFQATT, CDR2 SNEGSKA (reference sequence). Trimming pared 6 bases from V and 0 bases from J, leaving 10 bases between. DNA of the CDR3: TGCAGTGCCGAGGGGCAAAGCACAGATACGCAGTATTTT. Amino acids: CSAEGQSTDTQYF.

This rearrangement joins TRBV12-3 or TRBV12-4 to TRBJ2-1, with D unclear. V dropped 3 bases and J dropped 6 bases, with 12 bases sitting between them. This CDR3 has 14 amino acids. CDR3 sequence (DNA): TGTGCCAGCAGTTTGCGTACACTGGTCAATGAGCAGTTCTTC. Translated, it gives CASSLRTLVNEQFF.

The V gene is TRBV20-1, the J gene TRBJ2-7, with D possibly matching TRBD1 (5 bases). CDR1 DFQATT and CDR2 SNEGSKA come from the germline V gene (reference sequence). The CDR3 contains 15 residues. V was clipped by 0 bases and J by 4 bases, with 16 bases between them. The CDR3 sequence is CSARDRQGVSYEQYF. CDR3 DNA: TGCAGTGCTAGAGATAGGCAGGGTGTCTCGTACGAGCAGTACTTC.

This clonotype was seen more than once but under ten times. The rearrangement uses TRBV19 and TRBJ1-4; no firm D call. Germline V gene lookup returns CDR1 LNHDA and CDR2 SQIVND (reference sequence). This CDR3 is 12 amino acids long. V shed 3 bases and J shed 9 bases, with 8 bases lying between them. In DNA, the CDR3 is TGTGCCAGTAGTATGAAGGACCAAAAACTGTTTTTT. It translates to CASSMKDQKLFF.

This clonotype was seen a handful of times. At one end the junction does not follow the germline gene, possibly because of a read error. J is TRBJ2-4 and V is TRBV7-2; a weak D match, TRBD1 (6 bases). Germline values: CDR1 SGHTA, CDR2 FQGNSA. The CDR3 loop spans 13 amino acids. The CDR3 DNA reads as TGTGCCAGCAGCTTACCTCAGGGGCGCATTCAGCACTTC. It is translated as CASSLPQGRIQHF.

This clonotype was seen more than once but under ten times. DNA for the CDR3: TGCGCCAGCAGCCAAGGTCCAGGGCTCGACACCGGGGAGCTGTTTTTT. It translates to CASSQGPGLDTGELFF. V is TRBV4-1 and J is TRBJ2-2, with D possibly being TRBD1 (5 bases). The V end was cut by 1 base, the J end by 3 bases, with 12 bases between. Germline V gene data show CDR1 as MGHRA and CDR2 as YSYEKL. The length of the CDR3 is 16 residues.

Only a few counts were recorded for this clonotype. The rearrangement uses TRBV25-1 and TRBJ2-7; 10 nucleotides align to TRBD1. This CDR3 has 15 amino acids. V was clipped by 6 bases and J by 1 base; unmatched bases: 6. The germline gives CDR1 MGHDK, CDR2 SYGVNS. CDR3 residues: CASRSRTGGSYEQYF. CDR3 DNA: TGTGCCAGCAGGAGTCGGACAGGGGGTTCCTACGAGCAGTACTTC.

This clonotype was counted between two and nine times. The chain is built from TRBV12-3 or TRBV12-4 and TRBJ2-1; D is uncertain. Deletions cut 6 bases from V and 3 bases from J, with 12 bases between. This CDR3 comprises 14 residues. The CDR3 nucleotides read TGTGCCAGCAGGTCCCCCGGCATCTACAATGAGCAGTTCTTC. Protein sequence: CASRSPGIYNEQFF.

A few counts support this clonotype. The chain employs TRBV14 and TRBJ2-7; D not resolved. CDR1 and CDR2 (germline): SGHDN, FVKESK. This CDR3 has 13 residues. Trimming cost V 3 bases and J 9 bases, with 15 bases left between them. CDR3: CASSQGLGIGQYF. DNA of the CDR3: TGTGCCAGCAGCCAGGGTTTGGGGATCGGGCAGTACTTC.

Only a few counts were recorded for this clonotype. This chain joins TRBV4-2 and TRBJ2-5; the D gene is possibly TRBD1 (5 bases). Trimming took 0 bases from V and 7 from J, leaving 21 bases between them. CDR3 length: 17 residues. CDR1 is LGHNA and CDR2 is YNFKEQ in the germline V gene. In DNA form, the CDR3 reads TGTGCCAGCAGCCAAGAGACGGCAGGGCTAACGGTTGGGACCCAGTACTTC. The encoded protein is CASSQETAGLTVGTQYF.

This clonotype was detected only a few times. The genes are TRBV6-1 and TRBJ2-7, with TRBD1 as a possible D gene (5 bases). The germline gives CDR1 MNHNS, CDR2 SASEGT. This CDR3 has 15 residues. V was trimmed by 0 bases and J by 2 bases, leaving 11 bases between them. CDR3 DNA: TGTGCCAGCAGTGAAGCGGGGCGGCGAGCCTACGAGCAGTACTTC. This translates into CASSEAGRRAYEQYF.

V is TRBV19 and J is TRBJ2-1, with D perhaps TRBD1 (6 bases). This CDR3 is built from 16 residues. The germline V and J ends were trimmed by 5 bases and 0 bases, with 14 bases remaining between them. Germline loops: CDR1 LNHDA, CDR2 SQIVND (reference sequence). CDR3 residues: CASSLLQGSSYNEQFF. The CDR3 DNA sequence: TGTGCCAGTAGTCTCCTCCAGGGGAGCTCCTACAATGAGCAGTTCTTC.

The V and J genes are TRBV27 and TRBJ2-3; 8 bases align to TRBD1. There are 16 residues in the CDR3. J gave up 8 bases and V 5 bases, and 15 bases lay outside the gene matches. Germline assignment: CDR1 MNHEY and CDR2 SMNVEV (reference sequence). The CDR3 nucleotides read TGTGCCAGCAGTCCACGGACAGGGTCACACTTGGGTACGCAGTATTTT. It is translated as CASSPRTGSHLGTQYF.

The chain recombines TRBV29-1 with TRBJ2-3; 11 bases map to TRBD2. The germline CDR1 and CDR2 sequences are SQVTM and ANQGSEA. The V segment lost 7 bases and the J segment 6 bases; nucleotides outside the gene matches: 6. The CDR3 spans 13 residues. The CDR3 sequence is CSELAGDMDTQYF. The CDR3 DNA reads TGCAGCGAACTAGCGGGGGACATGGATACGCAGTATTTT.

This clonotype was seen only a few times. The rearrangement uses TRBV7-2 and TRBJ1-1, with 7 bases aligning to TRBD1. Germline CDR1 reads SGHTA; CDR2 reads FQGNSA. The CDR3 has 16 amino acids. With 2 bases clipped from V and 5 bases from J, the junction kept 11 bases outside the gene matches. CDR3 bases: TGTGCCAGCAGCTTAAAGGAGGTAGGGGGCCGGACTGAAGCTTTCTTT. Amino acids: CASSLKEVGGRTEAFF.